This T cell receptor beta chain was documented in a study of identical twins. Note on this clonotype: The antigen remains unidentified.

A universal primer site arose from template switching, and cDNA bore unique molecular identifiers. TCRdb ran MiXCR on the 5' RACE reads and lists one entry per CDR3 protein. The table shows fewer than 550,000 distinct CDR3 sequences, with approximately 16% occurring only once. Study-level findings and limits: The models systematically underestimated how much out-of-frame TCR alpha was shared in monozygotic twins. Diverse VJ usage suggested most zero-insertion clonotypes were not invariant T cells. The authors drew conclusions from cross-sectional statistical analysis rather than following the same donors.

V lost 1 base, J lost 0 bases, and 6 bases lay in between. Per the germline V gene, CDR1 is SQVTM and CDR2 is ANQGSEA. This CDR3 has 13 residues. The same specimen was also included in a second study, on yellow fever vaccine responses in identical twins.

The specimen sequenced was CD4+ T cells sorted from blood. The clonotype comes from a woman younger than 30 in good health. J is TRBJ1-2 and V is TRBV29-1; D call uncertain. The CDR3 loop reads CSVEAITNYGYTF. CDR3 sequence (DNA): TGCAGCGTTGAAGCCATAACTAACTATGGCTACACCTTC.